These T cell receptor beta chains were read from a single sample in a study of OX40 agonist ivuxolimab in advanced cancers. Libraries were prepared by immunoSEQ multiplex PCR; TCRdb keeps only in-frame clonotypes and omits some of them. The table includes 20,000 to 30,000 clones, 65% to 85% detected once. The sequencing used CD4+ or CD8+ T cells sorted from blood, collected in a trial of the OX40 agonist ivuxolimab. These receptor sequences come from an adult with an advanced solid tumor such as melanoma, head and neck, liver or kidney cancer. Each CDR3 is given with its conserved first and last residue. The D gene is left open where the match is weak. Size values are once, few and many counts, or a class for expanded clones, and some rows have none.

-,TRBV19,-,TRBJ2-1,CASSIGANEQFF,TGTGCCAGTAGTATCGGGGCAAATGAGCAGTTCTTC
-,TRBV5-8,-,TRBJ2-2,CASSLQVRGTGELFF,TGTGCCAGCAGCTTGCAAGTGAGGGGGACCGGGGAGCTGTTTTTT
-,TRBV9,-,TRBJ2-2,CASSVPADTGELFF,TGTGCCAGCAGCGTTCCGGCGGACACCGGGGAGCTGTTTTTT
TRBD1,TRBV4-1,-,TRBJ1-2,CASSTKIPTGQDDGYTF,TGCGCCAGCAGCACCAAAATCCCCACAGGACAGGATGATGGCTACACCTTC
-,TRBV7-9,-,TRBJ2-1,CASSPVGNEQFF,TGTGCCAGCAGCCCGGTAGGCAATGAGCAGTTCTTC
-,TRBV2,-,TRBJ1-6,CASSEALPGPNSPLHF,TGTGCCAGCAGTGAAGCACTCCCAGGTCCTAATTCACCCCTCCACTTT
-,TRBV7-9,-,TRBJ1-5,CASSHEGNQPQHF,TGTGCCAGCAGCCACGAAGGGAATCAGCCCCAGCATTTT
TRBD1,TRBV2,-,TRBJ2-7,CASRDRYEQYF,TGTGCCAGCAGGGACAGGTACGAGCAGTACTTC
TRBD2,TRBV4-1,-,TRBJ2-1,CASSPPLAGDHNEQFF,TGCGCCAGCTCTCCCCCACTAGCGGGGGACCACAATGAGCAGTTCTTC
-,TRBV7-8,-,TRBJ1-2,CASSQKRGSYGYTF,TGTGCCAGCAGCCAAAAGCGGGGTTCCTATGGCTACACCTTC
TRBD2,TRBV2,-,TRBJ2-7,CASRGLAGGTSYEQYF,TGTGCCAGCAGGGGACTAGCGGGGGGCACCTCCTACGAGCAGTACTTC
TRBD1,TRBV4-1,-,TRBJ2-3,CASSQAGQTRTDTQYF,TGCGCCAGCAGCCAAGCGGGACAGACTCGCACAGATACGCAGTATTTT
-,TRBV19,-,TRBJ2-7,CASSIDWVSRWYEQYF,TGTGCCAGTAGTATAGATTGGGTCAGCCGATGGTACGAGCAGTACTTC
TRBD1,TRBV4-3,-,TRBJ2-7,CASSHSLGQGGEQYF,TGCGCCAGCAGCCACTCACTAGGACAGGGAGGCGAGCAGTACTTC
TRBD1,TRBV28,once,TRBJ1-2,CASSVPGQGRYGYTF,TGTGCCAGCAGCGTACCGGGACAGGGGCGCTATGGCTACACCTTC
TRBD2,TRBV6-5,-,TRBJ2-3,CASSYGGGATDTQYF,TGTGCCAGCAGTTACGGCGGGGGGGCAACAGATACGCAGTATTTT
-,TRBV4-2,-,TRBJ2-7,CASSQVGAPYYEQYF,TGTGCCAGCAGCCAGGTTGGGGCACCTTACTACGAGCAGTACTTC
-,TRBV5-6,-,TRBJ2-7,CASQGLQGYEQYF,TGTGCCAGCCAAGGACTACAAGGTTACGAGCAGTACTTC
-,TRBV4-1,-,TRBJ1-1,CASNQVPNTEAFF,TGCGCCAGCAACCAAGTCCCGAACACTGAAGCTTTCTTT
TRBD2,TRBV9,-,TRBJ2-3,CASSVVPAGSRDTQYF,TGTGCCAGCAGCGTAGTACCAGCGGGGTCCCGAGATACGCAGTATTTT
-,TRBV4-1,-,TRBJ2-1,CASSQERGDIYNEQFF,TGCGCCAGCAGCCAAGAGAGGGGGGACATTTACAATGAGCAGTTCTTC
-,TRBV9,-,TRBJ1-5,CASSETAGNQPQHF,TGTGCCAGCAGCGAGACAGCAGGCAATCAGCCCCAGCATTTT
TRBD2,TRBV4-1,-,TRBJ2-5,CASSLATSGGAETQYF,TGCGCCAGCAGCCTCGCGACTAGCGGGGGGGCAGAGACCCAGTACTTC
TRBD1,TRBV27,-,TRBJ2-3,CASSLTGGAGDTQYF,TGTGCCAGCAGCTTAACAGGGGGCGCGGGAGATACGCAGTATTTT
TRBD1,TRBV19,-,TRBJ2-7,CASSMGQGEEEQYF,TGTGCCAGTAGTATGGGACAGGGGGAGGAAGAGCAGTACTTC
TRBD2,TRBV27,-,TRBJ2-3,CASSLYGGVSTDTQYF,TGTGCCAGCAGTTTATATGGGGGGGTGAGCACAGATACGCAGTATTTT
-,TRBV27,-,TRBJ2-5,CASRILGAQETQYF,TGTGCCAGCAGAATCCTCGGAGCCCAAGAGACCCAGTACTTC
TRBD2,TRBV5-4,once,TRBJ2-1,CASSLGGGDEQFF,TGTGCCAGCAGCTTGGGCGGGGGAGATGAGCAGTTCTTC
-,TRBV6-5,-,TRBJ2-1,CASGSSRRSYNEQFF,TGTGCCAGCGGCTCCAGTCGCCGCTCCTACAATGAGCAGTTCTTC
-,TRBV5-5,-,TRBJ2-7,CASSLLGREQYF,TGTGCCAGCAGCTTGTTGGGACGCGAGCAGTACTTC
-,TRBV7-9,-,TRBJ2-7,CASSFNRLNEQYF,TGTGCCAGCAGCTTTAATCGGTTGAACGAGCAGTACTTC
TRBD1,TRBV14,-,TRBJ1-2,CASSQDRAHGYTF,TGTGCCAGCAGCCAGGACAGGGCTCATGGCTACACCTTC
-,TRBV4-3,-,TRBJ1-3,CASSPSGDSGNTIYF,TGCGCCAGCAGCCCCTCTGGCGACTCTGGAAACACCATATATTTT
TRBD2,TRBV7-9,-,TRBJ2-1,CASSPGLAVYNEQFF,TGTGCCAGCAGCCCTGGACTAGCGGTCTACAATGAGCAGTTCTTC
-,TRBV29-1,-,TRBJ2-5,CSVGLRGGRQETQYF,TGCAGCGTTGGGCTTCGAGGGGGGCGACAAGAGACCCAGTACTTC
-,TRBV18,-,TRBJ1-1,CASSPVGGRNPSGTEAFF,TGTGCCAGCTCACCTGTCGGGGGGCGAAATCCCTCCGGCACTGAAGCTTTCTTT
-,TRBV7-2,-,TRBJ1-2,CASSPDGPSGYTF,TGTGCCAGCAGCCCGGACGGGCCCAGCGGCTACACCTTC
TRBD1,TRBV29-1,-,TRBJ2-7,CSVEQGLLSEQYF,TGCAGCGTCGAACAGGGGCTCCTTTCCGAGCAGTACTTC
TRBD1,TRBV2,-,TRBJ1-4,CASSVGQGLATNEKLFF,TGTGCCAGCAGTGTAGGACAGGGACTTGCAACTAATGAAAAACTGTTTTTT
TRBD1,TRBV5-5,-,TRBJ1-1,CASSPRQGGSTEAFF,TGTGCCAGCAGCCCCAGACAGGGGGGGAGCACTGAAGCTTTCTTT
TRBD2,TRBV4-1,-,TRBJ2-3,CASSFKRGRGTDTQYF,TGCGCCAGCAGTTTCAAGCGGGGGCGTGGCACAGATACGCAGTATTTT
-,TRBV19,-,TRBJ1-1,CASSLGGKNTEAFF,TGTGCCAGTAGTTTGGGAGGCAAGAACACTGAAGCTTTCTTT